This TCR beta chain derives from a study of cytomegalovirus exposure and HLA in healthy donors listed by TCRdb under 2017. In the study overall: According to an earlier analysis of around 600 of the donors, about 179 million T cells yielded roughly 100 million unique TCR beta sequences and approximately 300 Gb of sequence data. Genome-wide SNP genotypes for about three fifths of the roughly 670 donors were used in a later genetic analysis, which treated that subset as a discovery cohort. A later analysis re-analyzed previously published TCR beta repertoires from about 600 donors and added high-resolution HLA genotyping to study TCR occurrence patterns. Every repertoire in the discovery cohort had been generated on one and the same sequencing platform. Across 300 to 400 genotyped donors of the cohort, an average of about 200,000 unique TCR beta nucleotide sequences per donor were sequenced, and roughly 17% of those sequences were non-productive. Typing coverage differed by locus: A, B, C, DRB1 and DQB1 were typed in about 620-630 donors, DQA1 in 500 to 550, DPA1 in 606, and DPB1 in roughly 450. The later analysis used no new phenotypic data to find candidate immune exposures, relying instead on TCR beta sequences and their occurrence across donors. An earlier analysis of fewer than 700 of the donors applied high-throughput TCR beta sequencing to assess whether each TCR beta V gene segment acted as functional or pseudogenic. Using immunosequencing, the study profiled T cell repertoires from some 670 subjects and related those repertoires to cytomegalovirus serostatus. Several DR-DQ haplotypes were handled as single units for association and clustering, since linkage in the cohort was strong. To predict cytomegalovirus infection status, the study brought together high-throughput TCR immunosequencing, statistical association of individual TCRs with disease status, and machine learning. Along with the roughly 670-subject first cohort, a separate validation cohort of around 110 different subjects was used. Roughly 300 gigabases of sequencing data and around 85 million unique TCR sequences made up an early release that covered over 550 HLA-typed donors. The study aimed to test whether signatures of past pathogen exposure could be identified by cataloging public T cell receptors. Donor age, sex, ethnicity and CMV serostatus were compiled alongside the repertoire data. HLA typing included class I and class II loci at four-digit resolution. Of the 398 genotyped donors, roughly 80% were placed in the genetic ancestry cluster associated with self-reported Caucasian donors. The full study reports these points: In an earlier analysis of around 600 of the donors, most TCR beta V segments were observed in productive rearrangements about 87% or about 30% of the time, broadly matching IMGT annotations. In vitro tests confirmed that a few of the cytomegalovirus-associated TCR beta chains recognize cytomegalovirus antigens. CMV serostatus was the only immune exposure information available for the cohort. In the study, 150 to 200 TCR beta chains were listed as associated with cytomegalovirus. When HLA alleles, especially DR and DQ, strongly co-occurred, TCR associations were difficult to assign to individual alleles. This cohort had only TCR beta chains sequenced, and the lack of alpha or paired-chain data limited which features could be detected. Because HLA typing was unavailable for some donors at each locus, only the typed subset was used in association tests. In a later analysis, HLA-associated TCR beta chains were found to be more clonally expanded and to have lower generation probabilities than equally common non-associated chains. Linkage disequilibrium might explain the correlated functional status among segregating V segments, but an unknown experimental factor could not be excluded. A further reported finding was that TCR beta sequences accurately predicted the HLA-A and HLA-B alleles for most subjects in the first cohort. The 87-base-pair reads could not distinguish some IMGT-functional V segments, including TRBV6-2 and TRBV6-3, so those segments were excluded. Specific HLA alleles were associated with 15,000 to 20,000 TCR beta sequences at a false discovery rate of 0.05 in a later analysis. A later genetic analysis reported fewer N-insertions in productive TCRs among donors in an Asian-associated ancestry cluster than the roughly 640-donor mean. The classifier was reported to diagnose cytomegalovirus status with high specificity and sensitivity in both the original cohort and the validation cohort. According to a later analysis, parvovirus B19, influenza, CMV and Epstein-Barr virus appeared linked to several top co-occurrence clusters. A cluster of highly shared sequence variants was judged likely to be a technical artifact of the sequencing pipeline. A later genetic analysis associated a missense DCLRE1C variant with V-gene and J-gene trimming of TCR beta chains, and an independent cohort replicated the association. In a later analysis, TCR association rates were found to vary across HLA loci, with the most associated TCRs seen for DRB1 alleles and the fewest for HLA-C alleles. The authors suggested that the approach could potentially be extended to other disease states and immunological phenotypes. Sequencing depth was assumed to be roughly uniform across donors in the presence/absence analyses, though that assumption may not hold. The earlier analysis of almost 600 of the donors excluded 15 to 20 rarely observed V segments, including chromosome 9 orphons, because counts were too low. In a later analysis, most CMV-associated TCR beta chains were found to appear HLA-restricted, with HLA associations seemingly driven largely by CMV exposure. While some public TCRs were present in many individuals, most TCR sequences turned up only very rarely across donors.

V and J lose 4 bases and 5 bases, and a span of 12 bases separates them. From the cysteine up to the phenylalanine, the CDR3 has a length of 14 residues. The DNA shown is the 42-base CDR3, in frame from base 1. From a lookup of the germline V gene, CDR1 and CDR2 are SGHRS and YFSETQ. Concerning this clone itself: It has no known antigen specificity. Base qualities are not at hand, and no much larger clone is one base apart.

The library was built by means of the immunoSEQ multiplex PCR assay. A mixture of 60 forward primers for TCR Vbeta segments and 13 reverse primers for TCR Jbeta segments was used in the multiplex PCR. The CDR3 region of rearranged TCR beta genes was amplified from genomic DNA by a multiplex PCR assay. Amplified TCR beta libraries were sequenced as 87-base-pair reads on the Illumina HiSeq System. Per the original workflow: In a later analysis, tens of millions of unique TCR beta chains were counted across the 650 to 700 repertoires, and approximately 9.9 million of these chains were shared by at least two donors. Raw reads were error-corrected and collapsed into unique sequences with a nearest-neighbor algorithm that merged closely related sequences to remove PCR and sequencing errors. To assign V, D and J gene segments, CDR3 sequences were aligned to IMGT reference sequences. Each retained sequence needed at least a six-nucleotide match to both a V gene segment and a J gene segment. A rearrangement counted as productive if the CDR3 had no stop codons and remained in frame with V and J, and every other rearrangement counted as non-productive. CDR3 was defined according to IMGT convention as the region running from the second conserved V-encoded cysteine to the conserved J-encoded phenylalanine. The earlier analysis of 450 to 750 of the donors excluded any sequence lacking an unambiguous match to a single V gene segment. In an earlier analysis of about 590 of the donors, a V segment was called functional when productive rearrangements were above 56.7%, and segregating when the standard deviation between donors exceeded 5%. To diagnose cytomegalovirus status from the catalog of TCR beta chain sequences, a statistical classification framework was built. In a later analysis, TCR nucleotide sequences were compared against IMGT/GENE-DB human TR gene sequences so that V and J genes could be assigned. The TCRdist pipeline was used in a later analysis to assign CDR3 sequences and most-parsimonious VDJ recombination scenarios. In a later analysis, each TCR beta chain was defined by its CDR3 amino acid sequence together with its V-gene family, and reads lacking a unique V-gene family were excluded. As a way to deal with suspected cross-contamination and a sequencing artifact, a later analysis dropped 592 nucleotide sequences that were highly shared and had low generation probability. For each public chain, a later analysis derived a clonal expansion index from normalized ranks of inferred template counts within each repertoire. In a later analysis, generation probabilities were computed with a VDJ recombination model fitted to out-of-frame rearrangements, and the resulting probabilities were checked against IGoR. A later analysis scored TCR-TCR, TCR-HLA and TCR-CMV co-occurrence with hypergeometric tests, applying a repertoire-size bias correction to TCR pairs. In a later analysis, false discovery rates were estimated by permuting HLA or CMV assignments 20 times. In a later analysis, co-occurring TCRs were grouped using DBSCAN, and TCRdist sequence similarity was added for clustering within HLA-allele-positive subsets. Co-occurrence clustering excluded repertoires with fewer than 30,000 or more than 120,000 public chains, plus five with anomalous nucleotide sharing. The source is immuneACCESS, and TCRdb retained only in-frame sequences with V and J called. Part of the clones is not carried over; for the studies checked, unresolved V genes explain less than half of this, and the remainder is unexplained. That table supplies the V and J calls and clone size; D and trimming were determined from the DNA. This sample gives over 200,000 clones in total; under 90% of them show up just once. The ten largest clones add up to 1% to 1.5% of the sample.

In total, approximately 690 healthy bone marrow donors made up the cohort. All cohort members were sampled while nominally healthy, although unrecorded immune exposures were likely present. Of the 710 or so cohort members, around 290 had a positive CMV serostatus and about 360 had a negative one, while no CMV serostatus was recorded for the donor. Each donor provided a peripheral blood sample, and peripheral blood mononuclear cells were used for TCR beta sequencing. Genomic DNA extraction from the blood cell samples was performed with the Qiagen DNeasy Blood Extraction Kit. The source is a human donor in good health. In this chain, TRBV5-1 is recombined with TRBJ1-4, with the identity of the D gene unclear. Material for sequencing was PBMCs. The CDR3: CASSADMINEKLFF. The DNA sequence is given as TGCGCCAGCAGCGCAGACATGATAAATGAAAAACTGTTTTTT.